The 19 T cell receptor beta chains below were found in one sample sequenced in a study of T-cell reconstitution after alpha-beta-depleted transplantation in children. TCRbeta library preparation incorporated unique molecular identifiers. TCRdb re-called the PCR reads with MiXCR, one entry per CDR3 protein. The sample has 150,000 to 250,000 distinct CDR3 sequences; just under 6.5% are singletons. The sequenced sample was PBMCs, obtained before TCRalphabeta/CD19-depleted stem cell transplant. Receptor source: a girl under three years old with combined immunodeficiency, due to receive a stem cell transplant.

This clonotype was picked up many times. This chain uses TRBV7-9 with TRBJ2-7; D possibly corresponds to TRBD2 (5 bases). Trimming removed 2 bases at V and 1 base at J, with 9 bases between. The germline CDR1 and CDR2 sequences are SEHNR and FQNEAQ (reference sequence). The CDR3 consists of 14 residues. This chain's CDR3 is CASSLLALSYEQYF. As DNA, the CDR3 is TGTGCCAGCAGCTTACTAGCATTATCCTACGAGCAGTACTTC. Based on the CDR3 plus reference TRBV7-9 and TRBJ2-7, the full variable domain is DTGVSQNPRHKITKRGQNVTFRCDPISEHNRLYWYRQTLGQGPEFLTYFQNEAQLEKSRLLSDRFSAERPKGSFSTLEIQRTEQGDSAMYLCASSLLALSYEQYFGPGTRLTVT.

This chain connects TRBV7-9 to TRBJ1-1, with 8 bases aligning to TRBD1. The CDR3 totals 16 residues. CDR1 and CDR2 from the germline V gene are SEHNR and FQNEAQ (reference sequence). The ends lost 1 base at V and 0 bases at J; junction bases unmatched: 4. CDR3 residues: CASSLGTGSLNTEAFF. CDR3 coding DNA: TGTGCCAGCAGCTTAGGGACAGGGAGTTTGAACACTGAAGCTTTCTTT.

The CDR3 spells CATSRRDSPEETQYF. For the CDR3, the DNA is TGTGCCACCAGCCGACGGGACTCACCTGAAGAGACCCAGTACTTC. The V call is TRBV15, the J call TRBJ2-5, with a possible D match to TRBD2 (6 bases). V was clipped by 5 bases and J by 3 bases, with 16 bases between them. Germline V gives CDR1 LNHNV, CDR2 YYDKDF (reference sequence). There are 15 residues in the CDR3.

The sample holds many counts of this clonotype. The rearrangement joins TRBV2 to TRBJ2-2; D is perhaps TRBD1 or TRBD2 (5 bases each). The CDR3 has 13 amino acids. V was clipped by 8 bases and J by 0 bases, with 7 bases between them. In germline, CDR1 is SNHLY, CDR2 FYNNEI. The CDR3 sequence is CASGTANTGELFF. The CDR3 DNA is TGTGCCAGCGGGACCGCGAACACCGGGGAGCTGTTTTTT.

This clonotype was found many times. Compared with germline, one end of the junction differs, possibly owing to a read error. V and J are TRBV20-1 and TRBJ1-4; 7 bases map to TRBD1. CDR1 DFQATT and CDR2 SNEGSKA come from the germline V gene (reference sequence). The CDR3 extends over 16 amino acids. The CDR3, as DNA: TGCAGTGCTCGAGAAGTAGGGACAGTGTATAATGAAAAACTGTTTTTT. It translates to CSAREVGTVYNEKLFF.

This clonotype was detected ten times or more. The chain has TRBV4-1 and TRBJ2-1, with TRBD2 matching 10 bases. J gave up 6 bases and V 1 base, and 12 bases lay outside the gene matches. The CDR3 is 18 residues long. The germline V gene encodes CDR1 MGHRA and CDR2 YSYEKL. The CDR3 region has the DNA TGCGCCAGCAGCCAAGTTCCCCCTAGCGGGAGACCTCGCAATGAGCAGTTCTTC. Translation: CASSQVPPSGRPRNEQFF.

This clonotype was recorded at least ten times. The rearrangement joins TRBV20-1 to TRBJ2-7; D is uncertain. Trimming removed 5 bases from V and 4 bases from J, with 9 bases in between. The CDR3 contains 11 residues. The germline CDR1 and CDR2 sequences are DFQATT and SNEGSKA (reference sequence). CDR3 loop: CSARRPYEQYF. Here the CDR3 DNA reads TGCAGTGCTCGAAGACCGTACGAGCAGTACTTC.

Many counts were recorded for this clonotype. V is TRBV5-1 and J is TRBJ2-7; D may be TRBD1 or TRBD2 (5 bases each). Germline V CDR1 and CDR2: SGHRS, YFSETQ. This CDR3 spans 11 amino acids. Trimming pared 5 bases from V and 3 bases from J, leaving 6 bases between. The CDR3 region is CASSGGYEQYF. The CDR3 DNA follows: TGCGCCAGCAGTGGGGGCTACGAGCAGTACTTC.

The V gene is TRBV18, the J gene TRBJ2-7; D is uncertain. Germline lookup yields CDR1 KGHSH and CDR2 LQKENI. V was clipped by 3 bases and J by 0 bases, with 6 bases between them. This CDR3 region has 13 residues. The DNA of the CDR3 is TGTGCCAGCTCACCGCAGAGCTCCTACGAGCAGTACTTC. It codes for CASSPQSSYEQYF.

This clonotype came up many times. The chain employs TRBV7-9 and TRBJ1-4; D is uncertain. The CDR3 has 15 residues. V lost 5 bases and J 5 bases, leaving 15 bases between the germline ends. Germline CDR1 reads SEHNR; CDR2 reads FQNEAQ (reference sequence). CDR3 amino acids: CASSPLGQENEKLFF. CDR3 in DNA: TGTGCCAGCAGCCCCCTTGGGCAGGAAAATGAAAAACTGTTTTTT.

Of note for this clonotype: Relative to the germline gene, one junction end is altered; a read error may explain this. The genes are TRBV2 and TRBJ2-6; TRBD1 agrees at 7 bases. The germline V gene has CDR1 SNHLY and CDR2 FYNNEI. The CDR3 length is 19 residues. CDR3 sequence reads: CAISRFTGVASSGANVLTF. The DNA of the CDR3 is TGTGCCATCAGTCGGTTCACAGGGGTCGCGAGCTCTGGGGCCAACGTCCTGACTTTC. The whole variable domain, filled in from reference TRBV2 and TRBJ2-6, reads EPEVTQTPSHQVTQMGQEVILRCVPISNHLYFYWYRQILGQKVEFLVSFYNNEISEKSEIFDDQFSVERPDGSNFTLKIRSTKLEDSAMYFCAISRFTGVASSGANVLTFGAGSRLTVL.

This clonotype has ten or more counts. The chain carries TRBV13 and TRBJ2-7; 10 nucleotides match TRBD2. Germline-derived CDR1 and CDR2 are PRHDT and FYEKMQ (reference sequence). The V and J ends lost 4 bases and 2 bases, in that order; junction bases with no gene match: 8. CDR3 length equals 16 residues. CDR3 sequence: CASSSYPSGGAYEQYF. Written as DNA, the CDR3 is TGTGCCAGCAGCTCCTACCCAAGCGGGGGGGCCTACGAGCAGTACTTC.

In its sample, this clonotype was seen many times. The rearrangement joins TRBV5-1 to TRBJ2-3; TRBD1 matches at 12 bases. The V segment lost 0 bases and the J segment 6 bases; nucleotides outside the gene matches: 5. Germline-derived CDR1 and CDR2 are SGHRS and YFSETQ. The CDR3 is made up of 16 amino acids. In DNA form, the CDR3 reads TGCGCCAGCAGCTTGGACGGGACAGGGGGCGCGGATACGCAGTATTTT. It yields the protein CASSLDGTGGADTQYF.

This clonotype was recorded at least ten times. The chain uses TRBV28 and TRBJ2-7; the D is unclear. The germline CDR1 and CDR2 sequences are MDHEN and SYDVKM. V dropped 4 bases and J dropped 7 bases, with 26 bases sitting between them. CDR3 size: 17 residues. This CDR3 reads CASSSLKPKDLQGEQYF. The CDR3 DNA sequence: TGTGCCAGCAGTTCGCTCAAGCCGAAGGACCTGCAAGGGGAGCAGTACTTC.

This clonotype was observed many times. The chain couples TRBV12-3 or TRBV12-4 to TRBJ1-2; D uncertain. Trimming took 5 bases from V and 0 from J, leaving 10 bases between them. The CDR3 has 14 residues. The CDR3 spells CASSLIIANYGYTF. The CDR3 DNA reads as TGTGCCAGCAGTCTTATTATAGCTAACTATGGCTACACCTTC.

This clonotype was observed a few times. V is TRBV27 and J is TRBJ1-6, with D uncertain. This CDR3 is built from 15 residues. Germline V gives CDR1 MNHEY, CDR2 SMNVEV (reference sequence). Trimming removed 1 base at V and 6 bases at J, with 10 bases between. For the CDR3, the DNA is TGTGCCAGCAGTTTATGGTCGGTCGGTAATTCACCCCTCCACTTT. Its translation is CASSLWSVGNSPLHF.

This clonotype was recorded many times. The chain combines TRBV7-2 with TRBJ2-1; the D gene is possibly TRBD2 (6 bases). V was trimmed by 7 bases and J by 3 bases, leaving 16 bases between them. The germline V gene encodes CDR1 SGHTA and CDR2 FQGNSA. The CDR3 has 15 residues. The DNA for the CDR3 is TGTGCCAGCAACGGGGCGGAGGGAAACTACAATGAGCAGTTCTTC. Residues: CASNGAEGNYNEQFF.

In this sample, this clonotype turned up many times. CDR3 residues: CASSLTSGGNVYWTYEQYF. Written as DNA, the CDR3 is TGTGCCAGCAGTCTCACCAGCGGAGGGAATGTGTACTGGACCTACGAGCAGTACTTC. The V call is TRBV6-2 or TRBV6-3, the J call TRBJ2-7; possible D gene TRBD2, 6 bases. V dropped 5 bases and J dropped 2 bases, with 28 bases sitting between them. The CDR3 runs to 19 residues. Germline lookup yields CDR1 MNHEY and CDR2 SVGEGT.

Ten or more counts support this clonotype. This chain links TRBV21-1 with TRBJ2-3; TRBD1, the D gene given by the table, was not confirmed from the DNA. TRBV21-1 corresponds to a pseudogene. CDR3 size: 17 residues. The CDR3 is CASSKGNGGGSTDTQYF. The CDR3 DNA sequence: TGTGCCAGCAGCAAAGGAAACGGGGGGGGCAGCACAGATACGCAGTATTTT.